This paragraph reports one T cell receptor (beta chain). Its antigen is currently unknown. The sample comes from a study of cytomegalovirus exposure and HLA in healthy donors. About the study: It was reported in a later analysis that the same platform had been used for the 100 to 150 validation repertoires as for the approximately 670 first-cohort repertoires.

Study observations and caveats: Cytomegalovirus status was reportedly diagnosed by the classifier with high specificity and sensitivity. Rare sequences made up most TCRs, while some public TCRs were found in many donors. In vitro checks showed that three CMV-associated chains really do target CMV antigens.

The CDR3 runs to 14 residues. The trim removed 1 base at V and 4 bases at J, leaving 3 bases unmatched. Germline V gives CDR1 GTSNPN, CDR2 SVGIG (reference sequence). Method: immunoSEQ multiplex PCR; TCRdb's copy keeps in-frame clones and lacks some. The table has 150,000 to 200,000 clones, 89% seen once. The rearrangement links TRBV30 to TRBJ2-3; 9 positions match TRBD1. The sequencing input was PBMCs. This TCR was sampled from a man in his late teens or twenties in good health and CMV-seropositive. The CDR3 DNA reads as TGTGCCTGGAGTGAGGGACAGGGACCAGATACGCAGTATTTT. Translating gives CAWSEGQGPDTQYF.